These 16 T cell receptor beta chains were all obtained from the same sample, sequenced in a study of T cells in Graves' hyperthyroidism and ophthalmopathy. The TCR beta CDR3 regions underwent amplification using RNA transcripts as the source. HTBI primers were employed in a first-round RT-PCR of the TCR CDR3. TCRdb redid the calling of the multiplex PCR reads with MiXCR, one entry per CDR3 protein. The sample carries some 800,000 distinct CDR3 sequences, roughly 37% recorded once. Sequenced: blood. The receptors shown here come from a man aged 18 to 29 with Graves' hyperthyroidism.

The V gene is TRBV29-1, the J gene TRBJ2-2, with a tentative D call TRBD2 (5 bases). Deletions cut 7 bases from V and 8 bases from J, with 11 bases between. Germline V CDR1 and CDR2: SQVTM, ANQGSEA. The CDR3 consists of 11 residues. CDR3 sequence (DNA): TGCAGCGCCGACGGGAATGGGGAGCTGTTTTTT. It codes for CSADGNGELFF.

The rearrangement joins TRBV20-1 to TRBJ2-5, with 9 bases that match TRBD2. Germline V CDR1 and CDR2: DFQATT, SNEGSKA (reference sequence). The V and J ends lost 3 bases and 5 bases, in that order; junction bases with no gene match: 16. The CDR3 covers 17 residues. This CDR3 is CSASRGSGSEWRETQYF. DNA for the CDR3: TGCAGTGCTAGTCGGGGTAGCGGGAGCGAATGGCGCGAGACCCAGTACTTC.

This clonotype was seen only a few times. The chain links TRBV19 to TRBJ2-7, with a possible D match to TRBD1 (6 bases). V lost 4 bases to trimming and J lost 4 bases, with 14 bases between them. Germline CDR1 LNHDA, CDR2 SQIVND (reference sequence). The CDR3 length is 14 residues. The chain's CDR3 is CASSKDRTDYEQYF. The CDR3 DNA reads as TGTGCCAGTAGTAAAGATCGGACAGATTACGAGCAGTACTTC.

The V and J genes are TRBV4-1 and TRBJ1-1; D is unclear. Germline CDR1 MGHRA, CDR2 YSYEKL. V was trimmed by 0 bases and J by 1 base, leaving 12 bases between them. CDR3 length: 16 amino acids. The CDR3 nucleotides read TGCGCCAGCAGCCAAGATAAGGAGACACAGAACACTGAAGCTTTCTTT. This sequence encodes CASSQDKETQNTEAFF.

This rearrangement joins TRBV2 to TRBJ1-1, with D possibly being TRBD1 (6 bases). The CDR3 sequence is 16 residues long. Trimming shortened V by 8 bases and J by 1 base, and 20 bases separated the two germline ends. Germline V gene sequence: CDR1 SNHLY, CDR2 FYNNEI. The CDR3 here is CASLSGGGEENTEAFF. The CDR3 DNA is TGTGCCAGCTTGAGTGGGGGGGGCGAAGAGAACACTGAAGCTTTCTTT.

This clonotype was recorded many times. The V and J genes are TRBV6-5 and TRBJ1-1; D call uncertain. Germline-derived CDR1 and CDR2 are MNHEY and SVGAGI. The CDR3 length is 11 residues. Trimming pared 7 bases from V and 7 bases from J, leaving 10 bases between. The CDR3 nucleotides are TGTGCCAGCACCGTGGACCGTGAAGCTTTCTTT. This sequence encodes CASTVDREAFF.

Ten or more counts support this clonotype. V gene TRBV15 combines with J gene TRBJ2-7; D gene uncertain. V dropped 1 base and J dropped 7 bases, with 17 bases sitting between them. The CDR3 runs to 15 residues. Germline V gene data show CDR1 as LNHNV and CDR2 as YYDKDF (reference sequence). This CDR3 is CATSRGISGLREQYF. The CDR3 DNA follows: TGTGCCACCAGCAGAGGAATATCTGGGTTGAGGGAGCAGTACTTC.

This clonotype was seen many times. This sequence joins TRBV29-1 and TRBJ2-7; 8 nucleotides agree with TRBD1. In germline, CDR1 is SQVTM, CDR2 ANQGSEA. This CDR3 is built from 14 residues. Germline trimming cut 4 bases from V and 3 bases from J; bases unmatched to any gene: 8. CDR3 DNA sequence: TGCAGCGTTGCTAAGGGGACAGGTAACTACGAGCAGTACTTC. Encoded protein: CSVAKGTGNYEQYF.

This clonotype was picked up a small number of times. The V gene is TRBV14, the J gene TRBJ2-2; TRBD1 agrees at 9 bases. Trimming cost V 2 bases and J 6 bases; bases outside gene matches: 7. Germline CDR1 reads SGHDN; CDR2 reads FVKESK. The CDR3 consists of 16 residues. This CDR3 is CASSQRRDRVPGELFF. The CDR3 region has the DNA TGTGCCAGCAGCCAACGTAGGGACAGGGTGCCCGGGGAGCTGTTTTTT.

A single count supports this clonotype. A much more abundant neighbour one base away suggests this may be a read error. This sequence joins TRBV10-1 and TRBJ2-5; TRBD2 is a possible D gene (6 bases). The CDR3 consists of 12 residues. Per the germline V gene, CDR1 is WNHNN and CDR2 is SYGVQD (reference sequence). The DNA of the CDR3 is TGCGCCAGCAGCCCGAGGAGGGAGATCCAGTACTTC. Amino acid sequence: CASSPRREIQYF.

Concerning this clonotype itself: This may stem from a read error, because a much larger clone lies one nucleotide away. This chain links TRBV7-9 with TRBJ1-2; no clear D gene. Trimming cost V 4 bases and J 9 bases, with 9 bases left between them. In germline, CDR1 is SEHNR, CDR2 FQNEAQ (reference sequence). This CDR3 is built from 11 residues. CDR3 protein: CASSSDQSYTF. The CDR3 DNA reads TGTGCCAGCAGCTCCGATCAAAGCTACACCTTC.

A few counts support this clonotype. The rearrangement links TRBV11-2 to TRBJ1-2; 7 positions match TRBD1. Germline V gene data show CDR1 as SGHAT and CDR2 as FQNNGV. CDR3 size: 14 residues. With V trimmed by 5 bases and J by 5 bases, 8 bases remained unmatched. CDR3 coding DNA: TGTGCCAGCAGCACCGGGGAGGGGGCTTATGGCTACACCTTC. This codes for CASSTGEGAYGYTF. The full variable domain, in which reference TRBV11-2 and TRBJ1-2 provide the parts outside the CDR3, is EAGVAQSPRYKIIEKRQSVAFWCNPISGHATLYWYQQILGQGPKLLIQFQNNGVVDDSQLPKDRFSAERLKGVDSTLKIQPAKLEDSAVYLCASSTGEGAYGYTFGSGTRLTVV.

The rearrangement joins TRBV5-1 to TRBJ1-4, with a weak D call TRBD1 (5 bases). The germline V and J ends were trimmed by 4 bases and 8 bases, with 18 bases remaining between them. Germline CDR1 SGHRS, CDR2 YFSETQ. The CDR3 runs to 15 residues. This chain's CDR3 is CASSVTLGEGEKLFF. The DNA of the CDR3 is TGCGCCAGCAGCGTGACACTCGGGGAGGGGGAAAAACTGTTTTTT. Full variable domain (outside the CDR3, taken from reference TRBV5-1 and TRBJ1-4): KAGVTQTPRYLIKTRGQQVTLSCSPISGHRSVSWYQQTPGQGLQFLFEYFSETQRNKGNFPGRFSGRQFSNSRSEMNVSTLELGDSALYLCASSVTLGEGEKLFFGSGTQLSVL.

This clonotype was seen more than once but under ten times. The V call is TRBV20-1, the J call TRBJ1-5; D is undetermined. Germline CDR1 DFQATT, CDR2 SNEGSKA (reference sequence). The CDR3 has 15 amino acids. V was trimmed by 7 bases and J by 0 bases, leaving 16 bases between them. This CDR3 reads CSVRMSRYSNQPQHF. Here the CDR3 DNA reads TGCAGTGTTCGTATGAGCCGTTATAGCAATCAGCCCCAGCATTTT.

On this clonotype itself: The junction shows a germline mismatch at one end, possibly a read error. The CDR3 region has the DNA TGTGCCATCAGTTCGGGACAGGGGGCGAGCGAGCAGTACTTC. Encoded protein: CAISSGQGASEQYF. The chain joins TRBV10-1 to TRBJ2-7; 12 nucleotides agree with TRBD1. Germline CDR1 reads WNHNN; CDR2 reads SYGVQD (reference sequence). The CDR3 consists of 14 residues.

The chain has TRBV19 and TRBJ1-3; unclear D gene. This CDR3 has 20 amino acids. Germline V gene data show CDR1 as LNHDA and CDR2 as SQIVND (reference sequence). The ends were cut back, 4 bases at V and 0 bases at J, with 25 bases in the middle. The CDR3 sequence: CASSTRLPGAEWPSGNTIYF. The CDR3 nucleotides read TGTGCCAGTAGTACGCGCCTCCCGGGCGCGGAATGGCCCTCTGGAAACACCATATATTTT.